This T cell receptor beta chain derives from a study of blood T cells in healthy people across ages. Of note for this clonotype: Its antigen remains unidentified.

Isolating PBMCs gave at least 6 million of these cells per sample. A second PCR of about 6 to 11 cycles used a sample-barcoded 5' primer and a J-beta primer mix. TCRdb called the 5' RACE reads again in MiXCR, with one record for every CDR3 protein. Of hundreds of thousands of distinct CDR3 sequences listed, around 49% are singletons. Overall study findings and caveats: PBMCs were not sorted, which prevented a conclusive comparison of naive versus antigen-experienced cells. Diversity figures based on one million T cells were deemed too low. Both naive CD4+ cell counts and diversity were greater in long-lived donors than in aged donors.

This clonotype was obtained from a woman in her fifties or sixties in good health. The sample was blood.

The CDR3 bases are TGTGCCAGCGGGGGACAGGGCGGCGAAAAACTGTTTTTT. Its translation is CASGGQGGEKLFF. J is TRBJ1-4 and V is TRBV10-3; 9 bases align to TRBD1. Per the germline V gene, CDR1 is ENHRY and CDR2 is SYGVKD. Losses at the gene ends were 10 bases for V and 8 bases for J; bases not matched to a gene: 8. The CDR3 is 13 residues long.